These T cell receptor beta chains were read from a single sample in a study of T cells in narcolepsy. Data came from immunoSEQ multiplex PCR; TCRdb stores just in-frame clones and leaves some out. The sample has tens of thousands of clones; around 77% are singletons. Sequenced: memory (CD45RA-) CD4+ T cells from blood. These receptors all come from a human donor in good health. CDR3s include the opening cysteine and the closing phenylalanine or tryptophan. Each record gives: clone size, D gene, J gene, V gene, CDR3 DNA, CDR3 protein. D genes are given only for firm matches. A row's size may be missing; if present it is once, few, many or a size class.

NA TRBD2 TRBJ2-5 TRBV28 TGTGCCAGCACTTCGGTTGGGAGGGGGACCCAGTACTTC CASTSVGRGTQYF
NA NA TRBJ2-4 TRBV5-1 TGCGCCAGCAGCGAGACTACAGAAGTCCTAGCCAAAAACATTCAGTACTTC CASSETTEVLAKNIQYF
NA TRBD1 TRBJ1-2 TRBV5-1 TGCGCCAGCAGCTTGGCCCTAGGGTCGGGACAGAGCTATGGCTACACCTTC CASSLALGSGQSYGYTF
few NA TRBJ1-4 TRBV7-2 TGTGCCAGCAGCTTAGTCCCGCCCGGGGCAGGCAGTCTTTATGAAAAACTGTTTTTT CASSLVPPGAGSLYEKLFF
NA TRBD2 TRBJ2-2 TRBV6-5 TGTGCCAGCAGTTTAACTAGCGGGAGGGCCGGGGAGCTGTTTTTT CASSLTSGRAGELFF
NA NA TRBJ2-1 TRBV2 TGTGCCAGCAGTGAGCCAAACAATGAGCAGTTCTTC CASSEPNNEQFF
NA TRBD1 TRBJ2-5 TRBV5-5 TGTGCCAGCAGCCGGACAGGGCAAGAGACCCAGTACTTC CASSRTGQETQYF
NA NA TRBJ2-3 TRBV6-6 TGTGCCAGCAGTTACTCGCTGGGGGCAGATACGCAGTATTTT CASSYSLGADTQYF
NA TRBD2 TRBJ2-1 TRBV5-1 TGCGCCAGCAGCTTGCAAGAGACTAGCCCCTACAATGAGCAGTTCTTC CASSLQETSPYNEQFF
NA TRBD2 TRBJ2-6 TRBV7-9 TGTGCCAGCAGCGCCGGACTAGCTGGGGCCAACGTCCTGACTTTC CASSAGLAGANVLTF
few NA TRBJ1-1 TRBV6-1 TGTGCCAGCAGTTCCACGATGAACACTGAAGCTTTCTTT CASSSTMNTEAFF
NA NA TRBJ1-2 TRBV6-1 TGTGCCAGCAGTGAAGGTTTGGGAACCTATGGCTACACCTTC CASSEGLGTYGYTF
NA TRBD2 TRBJ2-4 TRBV6-6 TGTGCCAGCAACCCGGCGGGAGCCGCGTCCAAAAACATTCAGTACTTC CASNPAGAASKNIQYF
medium-sized NA TRBJ2-3 TRBV5-4 TGTGCCAGCAGCTTGCCCGCAGATACGCAGTATTTT CASSLPADTQYF
NA TRBD1 TRBJ1-5 TRBV19 TGTGCCAGTAGTAAAAGCCGGGACAGGGATTTCCATCAGCCCCAGCATTTT CASSKSRDRDFHQPQHF
NA NA TRBJ1-4 TRBV2 TGTGCCAGCAGCGCTAGGGGAGGGAAACTGTTTTTT CASSARGGKLFF
NA NA TRBJ2-6 TRBV10-3 TGTGCCATCAGTGGGGCAGTCACCTCTGGGGCCAACGTCCTGACTTTC CAISGAVTSGANVLTF
NA NA TRBJ1-4 TRBV7-9 TGTGCCAGCAGCTTAGATAGGGGAGGAGAAAAACTGTTTTTT CASSLDRGGEKLFF
once NA TRBJ2-1 TRBV25-1 TGTGCCAGCGGGGGGGGAGGCAGGGGAGCTGAGCAGTTCTTC CASGGGGRGAEQFF
once TRBD1 TRBJ2-3 TRBV6-1 TGTGCCAGCGGGGCCGACAGGGGGCTCTCAGATACGCAGTATTTT CASGADRGLSDTQYF
NA NA TRBJ2-2 TRBV25-1 TGTGCCAGCAGTGAATTTGGCCTGCGGGGCCCGAACACCGGGGAGCTGTTTTTT CASSEFGLRGPNTGELFF
few NA TRBJ1-5 TRBV5-1 TGCGCCAGCAGCTTGGATGAGGGGCCCCAGCATTTT CASSLDEGPQHF
NA NA TRBJ1-2 TRBV29-1 TGCAGCGCGGGGGATTTATTCTATGGCTACACCTTC CSAGDLFYGYTF
NA NA TRBJ1-6 TRBV27 TGTGCCAGCAGTTCCCCCAGGGGAGGTTCACCCCTCCACTTT CASSSPRGGSPLHF
NA NA TRBJ1-6 TRBV10-2 TGCGCCAGCAGTGACCGCGTCGGGTCCTATAATTCACCCCTCCACTTT CASSDRVGSYNSPLHF
NA TRBD1 TRBJ2-2 TRBV6-6 TGTGCCAGCAGTTATCGGACAGGTCCCGGGGAGCTGTTTTTT CASSYRTGPGELFF
NA TRBD2 TRBJ2-3 TRBV12-5 TGTGCTAGTGGTTTAGGCGGGAGGAGCACAGATACGCAGTATTTT CASGLGGRSTDTQYF
NA NA TRBJ2-7 TRBV7-8 TGTGCCAGCAACCGGGACAACTCCTACGAGCAGTACTTC CASNRDNSYEQYF
NA NA TRBJ2-7 TRBV6-6 TGTGCCAGCAGCCGCGGGAACTCCTACGAGCAGTACTTC CASSRGNSYEQYF
NA NA TRBJ2-1 TRBV19 TGTGCCAGTAGTATAGATTGGAGGATCAGCTCCTACAATGAGCAGTTCTTC CASSIDWRISSYNEQFF
NA TRBD2 TRBJ2-2 TRBV4-1 TGCGCCAGCAGCCAAAGTGCCGGGACTAGCGGGTGGGGTACCGGGGAGCTGTTTTTT CASSQSAGTSGWGTGELFF
NA NA TRBJ1-5 TRBV12-5 TGTGCTAGTGTGGCGGGGTTCCAGCCCCAGCATTTT CASVAGFQPQHF